These T cell receptor beta chains were read from a single sample in a study of regulatory T cells in long-lasting Graves disease. From the multiplex PCR reads, TCRdb called clonotypes with MiXCR, one entry per CDR3 protein. The sample has about 620,000 distinct CDR3 sequences, approximately 15% seen once; the top ten hold 18%. These sequences were also reported in another study, on T cells in Graves' hyperthyroidism and ophthalmopathy.

The sequenced sample was peripheral blood mononuclear cells (PBMCs), obtained at new diagnosis, from a patient treated with antithyroid drugs. The receptors come from a woman aged 25 to 39 with Graves disease. Each CDR3 is given with its conserved first and last residue. The D gene is left open where the match is weak. The size of a clone is reported for some rows only, either as once, few or many, or as a class for expanded clones.

d_gene | j_gene | v_gene | abundance | CDR3aa | CDR3nt
TRBD1 | TRBJ2-1 | TRBV24-1 | many | CATAGQGDNEQFF | TGTGCCACCGCTGGACAGGGTGACAATGAGCAGTTCTTC
NA | TRBJ1-1 | TRBV30 | NA | CAWSVGRGTEAFF | TGTGCCTGGAGTGTAGGGAGGGGCACTGAAGCTTTCTTT
TRBD1 | TRBJ2-1 | TRBV18 | many | CASSLGQDNEQFF | TGTGCCAGCTCATTAGGACAGGACAATGAGCAGTTCTTC
NA | TRBJ2-3 | TRBV5-1 | many | CASSLGLPNTDTQYF | TGCGCCAGCAGCTTGGGGCTACCAAACACAGATACGCAGTATTTT
NA | TRBJ2-2 | TRBV2 | NA | CASSERERDTGELFF | TGTGCCAGCAGTGAAAGGGAGAGGGACACCGGGGAGCTGTTTTTT
NA | TRBJ2-7 | TRBV12-3/TRBV12-4 | many | CASTNQGRASYEQYF | TGTGCCAGCACCAATCAGGGTCGGGCTTCCTACGAGCAGTACTTC
TRBD1 | TRBJ2-7 | TRBV27 | many | CASSRGQGNYEQYF | TGTGCCAGCAGTCGGGGACAGGGGAACTACGAGCAGTACTTC
NA | TRBJ1-2 | TRBV28 | few | CASSIDRLGGYTF | TGTGCCAGCAGTATCGACAGGCTGGGGGGCTACACCTTC
TRBD2 | TRBJ2-5 | TRBV12-3/TRBV12-4 | NA | CASSPSGFQETQYF | TGTGCCAGCAGTCCTAGCGGTTTCCAAGAGACCCAGTACTTC
TRBD1 | TRBJ1-1 | TRBV2 | many | CASRGQGSTEAFF | TGTGCCAGCAGAGGACAGGGGAGCACTGAAGCTTTCTTT
NA | TRBJ2-3 | TRBV7-2 | NA | CASSLQGTIDTQYF | TGTGCCAGCAGCTTACAGGGGACGATAGATACGCAGTATTTT
TRBD2 | TRBJ2-1 | TRBV5-1 | few | CASSFPSGRALVEQFF | TGCGCCAGCAGCTTCCCTAGCGGGAGGGCTCTAGTTGAGCAGTTCTTC
TRBD2 | TRBJ2-1 | TRBV20-1 | NA | CSANLAGDYHEQFF | TGCAGTGCCAACTTAGCGGGAGACTATCACGAGCAGTTCTTC
NA | TRBJ2-1 | TRBV29-1 | NA | CSVRPPGSYNEQFF | TGCAGCGTTCGCCCCCCCGGGAGCTATAATGAGCAGTTCTTC
NA | TRBJ1-1 | TRBV5-1 | few | CASSASVRGQTEAFF | TGCGCCAGCAGCGCCTCAGTTCGGGGTCAGACTGAAGCTTTCTTT
NA | TRBJ2-6 | TRBV28 | many | CASSLGNSGANVLTF | TGTGCCAGCAGTTTAGGCAACTCTGGGGCCAACGTCCTGACTTTC
NA | TRBJ2-7 | TRBV6-1 | many | CASRYHPGSGSGNSYEQYF | TGTGCCAGCAGATATCATCCCGGGAGTGGTAGCGGAAACTCCTACGAGCAGTACTTC
TRBD1 | TRBJ2-7 | TRBV6-1 | many | CASSEAGTGVGEQYF | TGTGCCAGCAGTGAAGCCGGGACAGGGGTGGGGGAGCAGTACTTC
NA | TRBJ2-7 | TRBV28 | many | CASSLSGDPLYVQYF | TGTGCCAGCAGTCTCTCAGGGGACCCCCTTTATGTGCAGTACTTC
TRBD1 | TRBJ2-5 | TRBV7-3 | many | CASSGQVQETQYF | TGTGCCAGCAGTGGACAGGTCCAAGAGACCCAGTACTTC
TRBD2 | TRBJ2-1 | TRBV15 | many | CATGLAGGYNEQFF | TGTGCCACCGGTCTAGCGGGAGGATACAATGAGCAGTTCTTC
NA | TRBJ1-5 | TRBV9 | NA | CARVLIAGPNNQPQHF | TGTGCCAGGGTACTAATCGCGGGACCGAATAATCAGCCCCAGCATTTT
NA | TRBJ2-6 | TRBV18 | NA | CASSAYGANVLAF | TGTGCCAGCTCCGCCTATGGGGCCAACGTCCTGGCTTTC
NA | TRBJ2-5 | TRBV3-1 | many | CASSHGRGTQTQYF | TGTGCCAGCAGCCATGGACGGGGGACGCAGACCCAGTACTTC